This TCR beta chain was obtained from a study of metastatic and nonmetastatic thyroid tumors. At the level of the study: Repertoires from blood and tumor or nodule tissue of malignant and benign thyroid patients were compared.

V gave up 5 bases and J gave up 4 bases, with 17 bases separating them. CDR1 is MNHNS, CDR2 SASEGT, per germline. The CDR3 totals 15 residues. As processed by the authors: Clinicopathological groups supplied CDR3 differences that were used to build a distant-metastasis classifier for papillary thyroid cancer. MiXCR reprocessed the PCR reads for TCRdb. TCRdb's processing, not the authors', yielded these V and J calls. The data show 60,000 or so clones, 25% to 30% seen once. Broader study findings: Reportedly, malignant thyroid tumors had significantly higher TCR beta diversity than benign nodules, in blood and tumor.

Thyroid surgery was preceded by no treatment in any patient. Details on this clone: What it recognizes is unknown.

The sequencing input was blood. The chain couples TRBV6-1 to TRBJ1-2; D uncertain. The clonotype comes from a female donor with papillary thyroid cancer or a benign thyroid nodule (not recorded which). Some clones in this sample may be carry-over from other donors' samples. CDR3 DNA sequence: TGTGCCAGCAGTTCGACTTCCCTGTTAGGCTATGGCTACACCTTC. Its protein is CASSSTSLLGYGYTF.